The 18 T cell receptor beta chains below all came from one sample that was sequenced in a study of a mutant IDH1 vaccine in newly diagnosed glioma. This sample's time point: baseline, week 1 (first vaccination visit). This sample's treatment: pre-vaccination baseline after standard-of-care therapy. Only in-frame clones appear in the TCRdb table, and some are missing; sequencing was by immunoSEQ multiplex PCR. This table holds 85,000 to 100,000 clones, around three quarters found once. Sequenced material: PBMCs, taken from a glioma patient treated with radiotherapy, temozolomide or both. These receptors came from a man between 35 and 55 years old with glioma.

This clone was counted between two and nine times. The V call is TRBV9, the J call TRBJ1-1; maybe TRBD1 (6 bases). CDR3 length: 13 residues. CDR1 is SGDLS and CDR2 is YYNGEE in the germline V gene. Deletions cut 0 bases from V and 3 bases from J, with 6 bases between. The CDR3 loop is CASSVAGDTEAFF. The CDR3 DNA reads TGTGCCAGCAGCGTAGCAGGGGACACTGAAGCTTTCTTT.

The V call is TRBV6-5, the J call TRBJ1-5; the match to TRBD1 covers 7 bases. V shed 1 base and J 6 bases; nucleotides not matched to a gene: 3. The germline CDR1 and CDR2 sequences are MNHEY and SVGAGI. CDR3 length equals 14 residues. CDR3 amino acids: CASSYLGQAQPQHF. CDR3 DNA sequence: TGTGCCAGCAGTTACTTAGGACAGGCTCAGCCCCAGCATTTT.

The chain has TRBV7-6 and TRBJ2-5; unclear D gene. Trimming removed 0 bases at V and 5 bases at J, with 10 bases between. Germline-derived CDR1 and CDR2 are SGHVS and FNYEAQ. This CDR3 is 14 amino acids long. The DNA for the CDR3 is TGTGCCAGCAGCTTAGCGCCTATGGGGGAGACCCAGTACTTC. It is translated as CASSLAPMGETQYF. The full variable domain, with the rest looked up from reference TRBV7-6 and TRBJ2-5, is GAGVSQSPRYKVTKRGQDVALRCDPISGHVSLYWYRQALGQGPEFLTYFNYEAQQDKSGLPNDRFSAERPEGSISTLTIQRTEQRDSAMYRCASSLAPMGETQYFGPGTRLLVL.

Only a few counts were recorded for this clone. The chain employs TRBV7-2 and TRBJ1-1; a weak D match, TRBD1 (6 bases). CDR3 length: 14 residues. Trimming left V 0 bases short and J 6 bases short, with 11 bases between. Germline CDR1 SGHTA, CDR2 FQGNSA. This CDR3 is CASSLAQGLAEAFF. CDR3 sequence (DNA): TGTGCCAGCAGCTTAGCGCAGGGGCTCGCTGAAGCTTTCTTT.

The chain is built from TRBV7-2 and TRBJ2-1, with no clear D. V lost 7 bases to trimming and J lost 6 bases, with 16 bases between them. This CDR3 spans 14 amino acids. Germline CDR1 is SGHTA and CDR2 is FQGNSA. The CDR3 reads CASTQTRTANEQFF. The CDR3 DNA sequence: TGTGCCAGCACCCAAACCCGGACCGCCAATGAGCAGTTCTTC.

This chain joins TRBV27 and TRBJ2-7; 7 nucleotides align to TRBD2. Germline CDR1 reads MNHEY; CDR2 reads SMNVEV (reference sequence). The CDR3 covers 15 residues. The V segment lost 3 bases and the J segment 4 bases; nucleotides outside the gene matches: 9. This chain's CDR3 is CASSLRPAGTYEQYF. CDR3 DNA sequence: TGTGCCAGCAGTTTGAGGCCAGCGGGAACGTACGAGCAGTACTTC.

The DNA of the CDR3 is TGTGCCAGTACCACAATATGGGTGGAGGGGGCCCGTGGTTCACCCCTCCACTTT. The encoded protein is CASTTIWVEGARGSPLHF. The genes are TRBV19 and TRBJ1-6; 7 bases are a match to TRBD1. This CDR3 has 18 amino acids. Germline V gene data show CDR1 as LNHDA and CDR2 as SQIVND (reference sequence). Losses at the gene ends were 7 bases for V and 9 bases for J; bases not matched to a gene: 21.

The V and J genes are TRBV19 and TRBJ2-3; possibly TRBD1 or TRBD2 for D (5 bases each). This CDR3 region has 15 residues. The germline V and J ends were trimmed by 3 bases and 0 bases, with 10 bases remaining between them. Germline-derived CDR1 and CDR2 are LNHDA and SQIVND (reference sequence). In nucleotides, the CDR3 is TGTGCCAGTAGTATTCTGGGGGTAAGCACAGATACGCAGTATTTT. Its protein is CASSILGVSTDTQYF.

V usage is TRBV6-1 and J usage is TRBJ1-3, with a possible D match to TRBD1 (5 bases). Trimming stripped 4 bases from V and 0 bases from J, with 10 bases between. Germline V gene lookup returns CDR1 MNHNS and CDR2 SASEGT. The CDR3 sequence is 15 residues long. The CDR3 is CASSGQGLSGNTIYF. In DNA, the CDR3 is TGTGCCAGCAGTGGGCAGGGCCTCTCTGGAAACACCATATATTTT.

The V gene is TRBV29-1, the J gene TRBJ2-5; no reliable D call. Germline V gene sequence: CDR1 SQVTM, CDR2 ANQGSEA. The length of the CDR3 is 11 residues. Deletions cut 8 bases from V and 4 bases from J, with 11 bases between. The CDR3 loop is CSLLVGETQYF. In DNA, the CDR3 is TGCAGCCTTCTGGTCGGAGAGACCCAGTACTTC.

This chain's CDR3 is CAWSFSPLIGAGGLEQYF. CDR3 coding DNA: TGTGCCTGGAGTTTTTCTCCCCTGATCGGGGCGGGGGGCCTCGAGCAGTACTTC. The chain is built from TRBV30 and TRBJ2-7, with TRBD2 matching over 8 bases. CDR1 and CDR2 (germline): GTSNPN, SVGIG (reference sequence). The CDR3 extends over 18 amino acids. V gave up 2 bases and J gave up 6 bases; unmatched junction bases: 21.

This chain links TRBV9 with TRBJ2-1, with TRBD2 as a possible D gene (5 bases). CDR3 length: 12 residues. Looked up from germline, CDR1 is SGDLS and CDR2 is YYNGEE. Trimming left V 0 bases short and J 8 bases short, with 6 bases between. CDR3 in amino acids: CASSVGTDEQFF. CDR3 sequence (DNA): TGTGCCAGCAGCGTAGGGACTGATGAGCAGTTCTTC.

This rearrangement joins TRBV30 to TRBJ2-5, with 10 bases identical to TRBD2. The V gene's germline CDR1 is GTSNPN and CDR2 SVGIG (reference sequence). V gave up 0 bases and J gave up 5 bases; unmatched junction bases: 12. The CDR3 consists of 17 residues. The CDR3 nucleotides are TGTGCCTGGAGTGTCTTGGGGCAGCGGGGGGGACTGGAGACCCAGTACTTC. Translated, it gives CAWSVLGQRGGLETQYF.

V is TRBV6-5 and J is TRBJ1-5; perhaps TRBD1 as D (5 bases). Trimming pared 2 bases from V and 4 bases from J, leaving 6 bases between. Looked up from germline, CDR1 is MNHEY and CDR2 is SVGAGI. The CDR3 is 13 amino acids. CDR3 region: CASSYGGNQPQHF. CDR3 DNA: TGTGCCAGCAGTTACGGGGGGAATCAGCCCCAGCATTTT.

The rearrangement joins TRBV10-3 to TRBJ2-5, with 7 bases identical to TRBD2. CDR3 length: 14 amino acids. Germline V gives CDR1 ENHRY, CDR2 SYGVKD. V trimming: 6 bases; J trimming: 2 bases; junction bases outside the gene matches: 6. The CDR3 loop reads CAIRGGEFQETQYF. The CDR3 bases are TGTGCCATCAGGGGAGGGGAGTTTCAAGAGACCCAGTACTTC.

The chain recombines TRBV30 with TRBJ2-1; D not certain. The CDR3 has 18 residues. CDR1 and CDR2 (germline): GTSNPN, SVGIG (reference sequence). V lost 1 base to trimming and J lost 4 bases, with 23 bases between them. CDR3: CAWSDLRTSEREYNEQFF. CDR3 sequence (DNA): TGTGCCTGGAGTGACCTCAGGACCTCAGAGCGAGAATACAATGAGCAGTTCTTC.

The chain carries TRBV19 and TRBJ1-5; 7 nucleotides line up with TRBD1. CDR1 and CDR2 from the germline V gene are LNHDA and SQIVND (reference sequence). The CDR3 is 14 amino acids. V trimming: 6 bases; J trimming: 5 bases; junction bases outside the gene matches: 7. The CDR3 is CASRQQGIDQPQHF. The DNA for the CDR3 is TGTGCCAGTAGGCAACAGGGGATTGATCAGCCCCAGCATTTT. The complete variable domain, with remaining parts taken from reference TRBV19 and TRBJ1-5, reads DGGITQSPKYLFRKEGQNVTLSCEQNLNHDAMYWYRQDPGQGLRLIYYSQIVNDFQKGDIAEGYSVSREKKESFPLTVTSAQKNPTAFYLCASRQQGIDQPQHFGDGTRLSIL.

V gene TRBV4-3 combines with J gene TRBJ2-7; 8 nucleotides agree with TRBD2. J was trimmed by 9 bases and V by 0 bases; bases with no gene match: 10. In germline, CDR1 is LGHNA, CDR2 YSLEER. The CDR3 runs 15 residues. CDR3 sequence: CASSQDPAGAFGQYF. The DNA for the CDR3 is TGCGCCAGCAGCCAAGATCCAGCGGGAGCTTTTGGGCAGTACTTC.